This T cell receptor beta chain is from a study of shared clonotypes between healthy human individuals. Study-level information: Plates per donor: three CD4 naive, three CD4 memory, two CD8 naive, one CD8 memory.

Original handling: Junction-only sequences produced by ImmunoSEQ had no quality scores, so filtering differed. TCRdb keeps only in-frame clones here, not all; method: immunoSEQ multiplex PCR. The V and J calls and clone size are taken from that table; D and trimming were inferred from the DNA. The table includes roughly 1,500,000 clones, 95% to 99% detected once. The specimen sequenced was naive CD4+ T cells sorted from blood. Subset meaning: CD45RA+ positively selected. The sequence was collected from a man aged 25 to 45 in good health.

The CDR3 nucleotides read TGTGCCAGCAGCCGGACGGACTACGAGCAGTACTTC. It specifies CASSRTDYEQYF. V gene TRBV6-5 combines with J gene TRBJ2-7, with D unresolved. The CDR3 length is 12 residues. Germline CDR1 MNHEY, CDR2 SVGAGI. V shed 6 bases and J shed 3 bases, with 9 bases lying between them.